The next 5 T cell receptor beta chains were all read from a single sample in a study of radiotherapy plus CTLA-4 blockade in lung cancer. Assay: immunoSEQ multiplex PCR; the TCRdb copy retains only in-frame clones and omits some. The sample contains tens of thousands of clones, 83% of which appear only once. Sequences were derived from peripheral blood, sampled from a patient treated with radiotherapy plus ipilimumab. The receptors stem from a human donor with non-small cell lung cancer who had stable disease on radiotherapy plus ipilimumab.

The CDR3 DNA sequence: TGTGCCAGCAGTTCAGGGACAGGAGGCGAAGCTTTCTTT. It codes for CASSSGTGGEAFF. The chain has TRBV6-1 and TRBJ1-1; 8 bases align to TRBD1. Losses at the gene ends were 5 bases for V and 8 bases for J; bases not matched to a gene: 7. Per the germline V gene, CDR1 is MNHNS and CDR2 is SASEGT. The CDR3 length is 13 residues.

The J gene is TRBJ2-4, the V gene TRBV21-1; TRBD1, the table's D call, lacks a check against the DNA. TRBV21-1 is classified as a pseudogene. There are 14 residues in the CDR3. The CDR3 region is CASRDRGAKNIQYF. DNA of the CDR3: TGTGCCAGCAGGGACAGGGGGGCCAAAAACATTCAGTACTTC.

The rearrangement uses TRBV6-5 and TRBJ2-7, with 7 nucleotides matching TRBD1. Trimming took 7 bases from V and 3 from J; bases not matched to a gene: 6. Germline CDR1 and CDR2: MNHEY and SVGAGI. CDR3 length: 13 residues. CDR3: CASTPRTGYEQYF. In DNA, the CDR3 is TGTGCCAGCACCCCTAGGACAGGCTACGAGCAGTACTTC.

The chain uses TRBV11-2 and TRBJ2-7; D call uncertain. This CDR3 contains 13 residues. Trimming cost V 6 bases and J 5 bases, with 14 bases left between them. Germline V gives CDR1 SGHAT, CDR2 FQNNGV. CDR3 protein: CASRGNGRNEQYF. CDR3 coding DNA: TGTGCCAGCAGAGGAAATGGACGGAACGAGCAGTACTTC.

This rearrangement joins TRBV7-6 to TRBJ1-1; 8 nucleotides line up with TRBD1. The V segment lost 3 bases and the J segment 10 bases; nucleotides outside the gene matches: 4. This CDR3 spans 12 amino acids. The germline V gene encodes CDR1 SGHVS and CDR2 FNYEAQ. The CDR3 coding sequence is TGTGCCAGCAGCTTTGGGACAGGCGTAGCTTTCTTT. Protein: CASSFGTGVAFF.